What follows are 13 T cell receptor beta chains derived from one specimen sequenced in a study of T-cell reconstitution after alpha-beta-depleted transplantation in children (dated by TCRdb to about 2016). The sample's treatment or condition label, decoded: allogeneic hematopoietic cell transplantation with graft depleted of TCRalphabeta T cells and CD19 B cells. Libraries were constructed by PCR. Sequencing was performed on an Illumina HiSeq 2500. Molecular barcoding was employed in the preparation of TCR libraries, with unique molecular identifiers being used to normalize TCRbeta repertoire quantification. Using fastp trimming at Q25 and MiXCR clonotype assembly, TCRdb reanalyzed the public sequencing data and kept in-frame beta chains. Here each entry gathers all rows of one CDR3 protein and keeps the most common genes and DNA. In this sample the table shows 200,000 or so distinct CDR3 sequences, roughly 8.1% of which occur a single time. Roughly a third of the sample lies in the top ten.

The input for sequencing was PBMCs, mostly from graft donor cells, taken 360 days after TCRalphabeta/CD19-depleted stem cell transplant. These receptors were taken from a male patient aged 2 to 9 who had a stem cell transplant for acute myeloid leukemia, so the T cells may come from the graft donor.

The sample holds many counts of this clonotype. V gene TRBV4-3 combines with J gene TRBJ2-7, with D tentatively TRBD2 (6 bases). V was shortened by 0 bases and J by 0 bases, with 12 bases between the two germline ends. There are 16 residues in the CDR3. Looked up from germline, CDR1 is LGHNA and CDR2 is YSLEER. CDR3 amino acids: CASSQDLLLASYEQYF. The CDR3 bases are TGCGCCAGCAGCCAAGATCTATTACTAGCCTCCTACGAGCAGTACTTC.

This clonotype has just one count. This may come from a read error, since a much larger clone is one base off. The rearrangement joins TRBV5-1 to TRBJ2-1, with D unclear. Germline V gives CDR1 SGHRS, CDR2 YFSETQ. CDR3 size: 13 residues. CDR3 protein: CASNLAIDNEQFF. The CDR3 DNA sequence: TGCGCCAGCAACTTGGCCATAGACAATGAGCAGTTCTTC.

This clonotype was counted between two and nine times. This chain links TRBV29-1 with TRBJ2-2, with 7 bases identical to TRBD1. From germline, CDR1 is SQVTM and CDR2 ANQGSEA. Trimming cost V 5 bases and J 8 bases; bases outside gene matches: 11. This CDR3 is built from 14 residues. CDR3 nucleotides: TGCAGCGTTCGTACAGGGGCAGGCGGGGGGGAGCTGTTTTTT. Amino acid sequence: CSVRTGAGGGELFF.

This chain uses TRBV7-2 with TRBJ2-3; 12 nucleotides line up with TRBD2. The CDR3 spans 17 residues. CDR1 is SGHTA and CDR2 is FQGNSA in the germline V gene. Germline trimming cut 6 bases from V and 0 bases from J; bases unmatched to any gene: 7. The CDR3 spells CASRYGLAGYSTDTQYF. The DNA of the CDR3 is TGTGCCAGCAGATACGGACTAGCGGGATATAGCACAGATACGCAGTATTTT.

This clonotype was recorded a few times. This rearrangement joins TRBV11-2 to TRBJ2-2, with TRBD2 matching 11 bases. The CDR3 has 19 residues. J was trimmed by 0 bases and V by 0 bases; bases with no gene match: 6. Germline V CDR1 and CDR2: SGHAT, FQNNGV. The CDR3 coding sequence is TGTGCCAGCAGCTTAGAACAGACTAGCGGGGCTACGAACACCGGGGAGCTGTTTTTT. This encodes CASSLEQTSGATNTGELFF.

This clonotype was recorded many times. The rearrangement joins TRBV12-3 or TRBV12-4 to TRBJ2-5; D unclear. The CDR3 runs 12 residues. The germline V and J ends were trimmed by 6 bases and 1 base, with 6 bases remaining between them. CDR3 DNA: TGTGCCAGCAGCCCAGGCCAAGAGACCCAGTACTTC. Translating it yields CASSPGQETQYF.

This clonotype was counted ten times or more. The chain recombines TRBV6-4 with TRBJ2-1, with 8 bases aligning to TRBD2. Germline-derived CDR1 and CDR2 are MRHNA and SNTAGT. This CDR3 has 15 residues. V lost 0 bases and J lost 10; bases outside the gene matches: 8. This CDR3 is CASSDSNGGAREQFF. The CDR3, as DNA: TGTGCCAGCAGTGACTCGAACGGGGGGGCTCGAGAGCAGTTCTTC.

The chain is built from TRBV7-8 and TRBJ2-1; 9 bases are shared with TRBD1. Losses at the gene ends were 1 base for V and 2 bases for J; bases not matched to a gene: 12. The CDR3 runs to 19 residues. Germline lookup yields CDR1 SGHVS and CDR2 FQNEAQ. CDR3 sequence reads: CASSLELKDRQGAYNEQFF. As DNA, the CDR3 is TGTGCCAGCAGCTTAGAGCTCAAGGATCGACAGGGGGCCTACAATGAGCAGTTCTTC. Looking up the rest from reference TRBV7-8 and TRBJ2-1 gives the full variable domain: GAGVSQSPRYKVAKRGQDVALRCDPISGHVSLFWYQQALGQGPEFLTYFQNEAQLDKSGLPSDRFFAERPEGSVSTLKIQRTQQEDSAVYLCASSLELKDRQGAYNEQFFGPGTRLTVL.

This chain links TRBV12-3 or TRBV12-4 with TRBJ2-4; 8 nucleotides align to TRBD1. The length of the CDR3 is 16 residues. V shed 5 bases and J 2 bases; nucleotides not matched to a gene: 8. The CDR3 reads CASSGQGLWTKNIQYF. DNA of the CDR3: TGTGCCAGCAGTGGACAGGGCCTCTGGACCAAAAACATTCAGTACTTC.

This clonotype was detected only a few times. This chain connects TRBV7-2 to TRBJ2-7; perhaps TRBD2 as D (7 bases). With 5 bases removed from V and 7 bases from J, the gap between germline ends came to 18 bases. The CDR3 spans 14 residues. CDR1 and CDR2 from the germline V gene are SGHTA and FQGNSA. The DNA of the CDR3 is TGTGCCAGCAGCCGAGGGGGGGTCCTTTGGGAGCAGTACTTC. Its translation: CASSRGGVLWEQYF.

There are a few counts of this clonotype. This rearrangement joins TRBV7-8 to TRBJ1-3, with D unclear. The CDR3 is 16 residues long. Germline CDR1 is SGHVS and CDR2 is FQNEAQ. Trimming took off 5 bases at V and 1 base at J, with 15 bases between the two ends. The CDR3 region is CASSELHRGSGNTIYF. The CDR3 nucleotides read TGTGCCAGCAGCGAACTTCACAGAGGTTCTGGAAACACCATATATTTT.

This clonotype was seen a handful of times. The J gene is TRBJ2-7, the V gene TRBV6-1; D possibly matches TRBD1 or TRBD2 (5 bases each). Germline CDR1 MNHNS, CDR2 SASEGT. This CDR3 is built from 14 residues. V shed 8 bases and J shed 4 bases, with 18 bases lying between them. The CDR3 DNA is TGTGCCAGCTCCGTTGGGGGAACAGGTTACGAGCAGTACGTC. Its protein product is CASSVGGTGYEQYV.

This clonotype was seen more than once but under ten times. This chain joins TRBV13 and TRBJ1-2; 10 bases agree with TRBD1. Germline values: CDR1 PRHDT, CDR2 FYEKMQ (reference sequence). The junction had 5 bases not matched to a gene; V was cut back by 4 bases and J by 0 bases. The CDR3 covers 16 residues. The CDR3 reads CASSSDRGDSNYGYTF. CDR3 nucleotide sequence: TGTGCCAGCAGCTCGGACAGGGGGGATTCTAACTATGGCTACACCTTC.